In this sample, the clone carrying this T cell receptor (beta chain) turned up once. Its antigen is as yet unknown. This entry belongs to a study of shared clonotypes between healthy human individuals. Study results and limitations: There were few donors, and this limited the genetic and exposure-history diversity represented.

Template for every sorted-subset replicate PCR totaled approximately 200 ng DNA, some 30,000 T cell genomes. The method was immunoSEQ multiplex PCR; TCRdb's version includes in-frame clones alone and lacks a portion of them. The profile shows under 2,000,000 clones, about 95% of them singletons. Terminally differentiated effector memory CD45RA+ cells were excluded by CCR7 positive selection of CD45RO-negative cells. Sequencing input: naive CD8+ T cells sorted from blood. The sequence was obtained from a man in his late teens or twenties in good health.

This chain's CDR3 is CASARGVPISYEQYF. The CDR3 bases are TGTGCCAGCGCTAGGGGGGTCCCCATCTCCTACGAGCAGTACTTC. The chain links TRBV27 to TRBJ2-7, with D perhaps being TRBD1 or TRBD2 (6 bases each). With 8 bases removed from V and 0 bases from J, the gap between germline ends came to 17 bases. Germline V lookup: CDR1 MNHEY, CDR2 SMNVEV (reference sequence). The CDR3 contains 15 residues.